The present entry profiles one T cell receptor beta chain with its context. Its antigen is unknown. This entry comes from a study of T cells in localized non-small cell lung cancer. Generated by immunoSEQ multiplex PCR, the TCRdb table keeps only in-frame clones and is missing some. The repertoire has roughly 21,000 clones, 70% to 90% of them found once; the top ten carry 25% to 35%. Germline V gene lookup returns CDR1 SNHLY and CDR2 FYNNEI. The CDR3 totals 15 residues. The V and J ends lost 8 bases and 0 bases respectively, with 14 bases between them. Study-wide results and caveats: Across samples, adjacent lung featured a median roughly 62 of the top 100 tumor clones. Owing to sequencing of a solitary tumor region, heterogeneity cannot be discounted. Density of T cells in blood, when higher, went with longer overall survival. There was higher T cell clonality in uninvolved adjacent lung than in tumor, and it was highest there.

The sequence was obtained from a male donor older than 55 with stage II lung adenocarcinoma. The sample in question was peripheral blood mononuclear cells, obtained before any cancer treatment. The V gene is TRBV2, the J gene TRBJ2-4, with no clear D. DNA of the CDR3: TGTGCCAGCTTAAACGTTAGATTAGCCAAAAACATTCAGTACTTC. Translated, it gives CASLNVRLAKNIQYF.